A single sample gave rise to the 32 T cell receptor beta chains below, sequenced in a study of CD8+CD57+ T cells in acquired aplastic anemia. Genomic DNA served as template for TCR beta VDJ and CDR3 profiling. TCRdb reprocessed the reads via MiXCR and lists one record per CDR3 protein. The data contain hundreds of thousands of distinct CDR3 sequences, around 72% of them singletons. Sequenced input: sorted CD4+, CD8+, or CD8+CD57+ T cells (not recorded which) from PBMCs. The receptors come from a human donor in good health, serving as a control.

Concerning this clonotype: Without the conserved terminal phenylalanine or tryptophan, this CDR3 likely stems from a read error. It is unclear where the CDR3 begins or ends on the DNA, so no DNA is shown, and the CDR3 is as TCRdb lists it. The chain joins TRBV2 to TRBJ1-2. Counting both end residues, the CDR3 totals 13 amino acids. Germline V gene data show CDR1 as SNHLY and CDR2 as FYNNEI. The CDR3 sequence: CASSVAVGETHYL.

Worth noting for this clonotype: One end of the junction fails to match germline, which may point to a read error. The chain carries TRBV7-9 and TRBJ1-6, with 8 bases matching TRBD1. Germline loops: CDR1 SEHNR, CDR2 FQNEAQ (reference sequence). The CDR3 totals 14 residues. CDR3 DNA sequence: TGCGCCAGCAGCCATAAGGACAGGGAGTCACCCCTCCACTTT. Its protein product is CASSHKDRESPLHF.

About this clonotype itself: The junction departs from the called germline gene at one end, perhaps through a read error. The genes are TRBV5-1 and TRBJ2-7; 7 nucleotides align to TRBD1. The CDR3 loop spans 14 amino acids. From germline, CDR1 is SGHRS and CDR2 YFSETQ. CDR3 DNA: TGTGCCAGCATCCGCGACAGGGAAACCTACGAGCAGTACTTC. As protein: CASIRDRETYEQYF.

On this clonotype itself: This is likely a read error, given that the CDR3 carries no conserved phenylalanine or tryptophan at its end. The DNA is left out, because the CDR3 cannot be placed on it with certainty; the CDR3 is given as TCRdb lists it. J is TRBJ1-2 and V is TRBV7-9. The CDR3 numbers 13 amino acids, ends counted. Germline lookup yields CDR1 SEHNR and CDR2 FQNEAQ (reference sequence). CDR3 residues: CASSPRYDQYFGS.

Details on this clonotype: The junction departs from the called germline gene at one end, perhaps through a read error. The rearrangement joins TRBV10-3 to TRBJ1-2, with D perhaps TRBD1 (6 bases). The germline V gene has CDR1 ENHRY and CDR2 SYGVKD. This CDR3 contains 15 residues. For the CDR3, the DNA is TGTGCCATCGGTGAGTCGAACAGGGCTAACTATGGCTACACCTTC. It yields the protein CAIGESNRANYGYTF.

This clonotype was observed a handful of times. As DNA, the CDR3 is TGTGCCAGCAGTGACGGAGGACAGCCCCAGCATTTT. Translated, it gives CASSDGGQPQHF. The V and J genes are TRBV25-1 and TRBJ1-5, with unresolved D. CDR3 length: 12 amino acids. Germline assignment: CDR1 MGHDK and CDR2 SYGVNS. The germline V and J ends were trimmed by 3 bases and 7 bases, with 7 bases remaining between them.

This clonotype was found many times. The chain carries TRBV4-3 and TRBJ1-1; D unclear. V lost 1 base, J lost 1 base, and 7 bases lay in between. Germline lookup yields CDR1 LGHNA and CDR2 YSLEER. This CDR3 has 14 residues. CDR3 protein: CASSQGQENTEAFF. As DNA, the CDR3 is TGCGCCAGCAGCCAAGGGCAGGAGAACACTGAAGCTTTCTTT.

The chain uses TRBV7-2 and TRBJ1-6, with 10 bases aligning to TRBD1. V was clipped by 2 bases and J by 11 bases; unmatched bases: 9. The germline V gene encodes CDR1 SGHTA and CDR2 FQGNSA. This CDR3 has 16 amino acids. In nucleotides, the CDR3 is TGTGCCAGCAGCTTATTTGAGGGGACAGGGGATGCACCCCTCCACTTT. Translated, it gives CASSLFEGTGDAPLHF.

This clonotype has ten or more counts. This chain joins TRBV20-1 and TRBJ1-5; 7 bases agree with TRBD1. Germline-derived CDR1 and CDR2 are DFQATT and SNEGSKA (reference sequence). This CDR3 is 17 amino acids long. Trimming took 4 bases from V and 4 from J; bases not matched to a gene: 16. In nucleotides, the CDR3 is TGCAGTGCTACCTCTAAGCAACCCGGGACAGATAATCAGCCCCAGCATTTT. Its protein is CSATSKQPGTDNQPQHF.

The chain is built from TRBV5-1 and TRBJ1-6; a weak D match, TRBD1 (6 bases). In germline, CDR1 is SGHRS, CDR2 YFSETQ. The CDR3 covers 15 residues. Trimming pared 4 bases from V and 9 bases from J, leaving 17 bases between. CDR3 loop: CASSMEAGVSSPLHF. The CDR3 coding sequence is TGCGCCAGCAGCATGGAGGCAGGGGTTTCTTCACCCCTCCACTTT.

This rearrangement joins TRBV19 to TRBJ1-1; D not resolved. The CDR3 contains 13 residues. V was clipped by 8 bases and J by 1 base, with 11 bases between them. Germline CDR1 reads LNHDA; CDR2 reads SQIVND (reference sequence). CDR3 loop: CASATLTNTEAFF. CDR3 coding DNA: TGTGCCAGTGCGACCTTGACGAACACTGAAGCTTTCTTT.

A word on this clonotype: The conserved closing phenylalanine or tryptophan is absent in this CDR3, likely reflecting a read error. The V and J genes are TRBV7-9 and TRBJ1-2, with 10 nucleotides matching TRBD1. The CDR3 covers 13 residues. Germline values: CDR1 SEHNR, CDR2 FQNEAQ (reference sequence). V gave up 6 bases and J gave up 8 bases; unmatched junction bases: 6. CDR3 region: CASSGQGGQGYTL. In DNA, the CDR3 is TGTGCCAGCAGTGGACAGGGGGGTCAGGGCTACACCCTC.

V gene TRBV5-4 combines with J gene TRBJ1-6, with D unresolved. The CDR3 contains 13 residues. Trimming removed 4 bases at V and 10 bases at J, with 12 bases between. Germline values: CDR1 SGHNT, CDR2 YYREEE (reference sequence). CDR3 sequence (DNA): TGTGCCAGCAGCGTGGAGGCTATCTCACCCCTCCACTTT. Residues: CASSVEAISPLHF.

A single count supports this clonotype. No conserved phenylalanine or tryptophan ends this CDR3, so it is likely a read error. No DNA is shown, since the ends of the CDR3 on it are uncertain; the CDR3 is the one TCRdb lists. The V gene is TRBV2, the J gene TRBJ2-5. From germline, CDR1 is SNHLY and CDR2 FYNNEI. Ends included, the CDR3 has 13 residues. The CDR3 loop reads CASSEVNETIYFV.

Many counts were recorded for this clonotype. V and J are TRBV20-1 and TRBJ1-5, with 10 positions matching TRBD1. CDR1 is DFQATT and CDR2 is SNEGSKA in the germline V gene (reference sequence). V shed 7 bases, J shed 5 bases, and the junction held 8 bases outside the gene matches. The CDR3 is 14 residues long. This CDR3 reads CSVKPTGGDQPQHF. The CDR3, as DNA: TGCAGTGTCAAACCGACAGGGGGCGATCAGCCCCAGCATTTT.

The chain is built from TRBV19 and TRBJ1-5; TRBD1 is a possible D gene (5 bases). This CDR3 has 13 amino acids. V was clipped by 6 bases and J by 9 bases, with 15 bases between them. The germline gives CDR1 LNHDA, CDR2 SQIVND (reference sequence). CDR3 residues: CASSQRTLSPQHF. CDR3 DNA: TGTGCCAGTAGCCAACGGACACTCTCGCCCCAGCATTTT.

In regard to this clonotype: The limits of the CDR3 on the DNA are not certain, so only TCRdb's listed CDR3 is given. The chain combines TRBV9 with TRBJ2-3. Germline V lookup: CDR1 SGDLS, CDR2 YYNGEE. The CDR3 length is 15 residues, termini included. The CDR3: CASSLESEQYFGQYF.

The rearrangement links TRBV6-4 to TRBJ2-1; D may be TRBD1 (5 bases). The germline V gene has CDR1 MRHNA and CDR2 SNTAGT. The CDR3 has 14 amino acids. V lost 2 bases and J 7 bases, leaving 12 bases between the germline ends. The CDR3 DNA reads TGTGCCAGCAGTGACGACAGCCATCCTAATGAGCAGTTCTTC. This gives the protein CASSDDSHPNEQFF.

V gene TRBV11-2 combines with J gene TRBJ1-3, with D perhaps matching TRBD1 (5 bases). With 1 base removed from V and 0 bases from J, the gap between germline ends came to 13 bases. The CDR3 loop spans 17 amino acids. Germline loops: CDR1 SGHAT, CDR2 FQNNGV. In DNA, the CDR3 is TGTGCCAGCAGCTTAGGAGGTTGGACATTCTCTGGAAACACCATATATTTT. Translated, it gives CASSLGGWTFSGNTIYF.

This clonotype was seen a handful of times. The V and J genes are TRBV24-1 and TRBJ2-3, with D unclear. Germline CDR1 reads KGHDR; CDR2 reads SFDVKD. The CDR3 covers 12 residues. Trimming took 4 bases from V and 9 from J, leaving 10 bases between them. The CDR3 DNA is TGTGCCACCAGTGACGCTGTAGGGACGCAGTATTTT. Its protein is CATSDAVGTQYF.

Comment on this clonotype: The CDR3 end shows no conserved phenylalanine or tryptophan, and so a read error is likely. The V and J genes are TRBV6-6 and TRBJ1-3; 11 bases are shared with TRBD1. CDR1 and CDR2 from the germline V gene are MNHNY and SVGAGI (reference sequence). There are 16 residues in the CDR3. Trimming cost V 6 bases and J 2 bases; bases outside gene matches: 6. CDR3 nucleotide sequence: TGTGCCAGCAGAGACACGGGACAGGGGGCTGGAAACACCATATATCTT. Translation gives CASRDTGQGAGNTIYL.

The genes are TRBV19 and TRBJ1-4; possibly TRBD1 for D (6 bases). V dropped 6 bases and J dropped 10 bases, with 12 bases sitting between them. This CDR3 has 12 residues. Germline lookup yields CDR1 LNHDA and CDR2 SQIVND (reference sequence). The CDR3 bases are TGTGCCAGTAGCCCCCGAGGGGGAAAACTGTTTTTT. Residues: CASSPRGGKLFF.

The chain employs TRBV7-2 and TRBJ1-1; D remains unclear. The CDR3 is 14 residues long. Deletions cut 4 bases from V and 13 bases from J, with 22 bases between. CDR1 is SGHTA, CDR2 FQGNSA, per germline. The CDR3 DNA sequence: TGTGCCAGCAGCTGTGCGGGTCGTCAGCCTGAGCATTTCTTT. This gives the protein CASSCAGRQPEHFF.

The J gene is TRBJ2-7, the V gene TRBV2; no clear D. CDR3 length equals 15 residues. CDR1 is SNHLY and CDR2 is FYNNEI in the germline V gene. The V gene lost 6 bases and the J gene lost 0 bases, with 15 bases spanning the gap. The CDR3: CASSSRAERSYEQYF. The DNA of the CDR3 is TGTGCCAGCAGCTCACGCGCGGAGCGCTCCTACGAGCAGTACTTC.

The genes are TRBV11-2 and TRBJ2-3; the match to TRBD2 covers 11 bases. This CDR3 is built from 16 residues. Trimming at V came to 3 bases and at J to 6 bases, leaving 8 bases not matched to a gene. Germline V gene data show CDR1 as SGHAT and CDR2 as FQNNGV. Here the CDR3 DNA reads TGTGCCAGCAGCTTGTCTAGCGGGGGGCGACGGGATACGCAGTATTTT. This codes for CASSLSSGGRRDTQYF. Based on the CDR3 plus reference TRBV11-2 and TRBJ2-3, the full variable domain is EAGVAQSPRYKIIEKRQSVAFWCNPISGHATLYWYQQILGQGPKLLIQFQNNGVVDDSQLPKDRFSAERLKGVDSTLKIQPAKLEDSAVYLCASSLSSGGRRDTQYFGPGTRLTVL.

The genes are TRBV20-1 and TRBJ1-2, with D unclear. Germline V gives CDR1 DFQATT, CDR2 SNEGSKA (reference sequence). The CDR3 totals 14 residues. Trimming cost V 4 bases and J 4 bases, with 16 bases left between them. The CDR3 reads CSAKEVPEGYGYTF. The CDR3 coding sequence is TGCAGTGCTAAAGAGGTCCCGGAAGGCTATGGCTACACCTTC.

The table lists this clonotype with many counts. The chain joins TRBV20-1 to TRBJ1-1; D unclear. V lost 2 bases to trimming and J lost 11 bases, with 12 bases between them. Per the germline V gene, CDR1 is DFQATT and CDR2 is SNEGSKA (reference sequence). The CDR3 is 11 residues long. The CDR3, as DNA: TGCAGTGCTAGACAAACGGAACCGGCTTTCTTT. Translated, it gives CSARQTEPAFF.

This clonotype occurred a few times. The chain employs TRBV30 and TRBJ1-4; D gene uncertain. CDR1 and CDR2 (germline): GTSNPN, SVGIG (reference sequence). This CDR3 is 13 amino acids long. Deletions cut 0 bases from V and 4 bases from J, with 6 bases between. The CDR3 region is CAWSVRFNEKLFF. As DNA, the CDR3 is TGTGCCTGGAGTGTGCGGTTTAATGAAAAACTGTTTTTT. The entire variable domain, with the rest obtained from reference TRBV30 and TRBJ1-4, is as follows: SQTIHQWPATLVQPVGSPLSLECTVEGTSNPNLYWYRQAAGRGLQLLFYSVGIGQISSEVPQNLSASRPQDRQFILSSKKLLLSDSGFYLCAWSVRFNEKLFFGSGTQLSVL.

The rearrangement uses TRBV11-2 and TRBJ2-3; the match to TRBD2 covers 8 bases. J was trimmed by 2 bases and V by 6 bases; bases with no gene match: 10. Looked up from germline, CDR1 is SGHAT and CDR2 is FQNNGV. The CDR3 consists of 16 residues. CDR3 loop: CASSPISGVYTDTQYF. The CDR3 coding sequence is TGTGCCAGCAGTCCGATTAGCGGGGTGTACACAGATACGCAGTATTTT.

J is TRBJ1-1 and V is TRBV5-6, with a weak D call TRBD1 (6 bases). The CDR3 length is 17 residues. CDR1 is SGHDT, CDR2 YYEEEE, per germline. V gave up 6 bases and J gave up 0 bases, with 21 bases separating them. CDR3 sequence: CASNVGGWGRMNTEAFF. In nucleotides, the CDR3 is TGTGCCAGCAATGTTGGAGGCTGGGGGCGCATGAACACTGAAGCTTTCTTT.

This clonotype was observed at least ten times. This chain joins TRBV4-3 and TRBJ1-2; 8 bases line up with TRBD1. Germline lookup yields CDR1 LGHNA and CDR2 YSLEER. The CDR3 loop spans 15 amino acids. The J segment lost 5 bases and the V segment lost 1 base, leaving 6 bases of the junction unmatched. CDR3: CASSQGAQGDYGYTF. The CDR3 DNA sequence: TGCGCCAGCAGCCAAGGGGCACAGGGGGATTATGGCTACACCTTC.

On this clonotype: A read error may account for a junction end that differs from germline. The CDR3 sequence is CASSVARGNNAEAFF. The CDR3 DNA reads TGTGCCAGCAGCGTAGCCCGTGGCAATAATGCTGAAGCTTTCTTT. The chain joins TRBV7-2 to TRBJ1-1; D is ambiguous. The CDR3 has 15 amino acids. Germline loops: CDR1 SGHTA, CDR2 FQGNSA.